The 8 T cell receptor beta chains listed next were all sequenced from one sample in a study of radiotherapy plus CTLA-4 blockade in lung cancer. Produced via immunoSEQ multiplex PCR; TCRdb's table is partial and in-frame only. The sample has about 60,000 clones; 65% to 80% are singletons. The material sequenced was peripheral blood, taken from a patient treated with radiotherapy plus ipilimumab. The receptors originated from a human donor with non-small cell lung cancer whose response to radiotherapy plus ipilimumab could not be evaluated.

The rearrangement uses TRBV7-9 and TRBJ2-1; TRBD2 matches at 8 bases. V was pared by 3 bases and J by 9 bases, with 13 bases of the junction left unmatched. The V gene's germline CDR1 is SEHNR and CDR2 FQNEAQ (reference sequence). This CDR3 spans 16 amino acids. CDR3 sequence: CASSFVLADLWGEQFF. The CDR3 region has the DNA TGTGCCAGCAGCTTTGTACTAGCGGACCTCTGGGGTGAGCAGTTCTTC.

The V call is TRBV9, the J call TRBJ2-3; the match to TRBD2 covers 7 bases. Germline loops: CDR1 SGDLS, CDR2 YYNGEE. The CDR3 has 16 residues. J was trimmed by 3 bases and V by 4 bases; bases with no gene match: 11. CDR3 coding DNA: TGTGCCAGCAGCCTCCAAGGGGCGGGGGTGACAGATACGCAGTATTTT. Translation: CASSLQGAGVTDTQYF.

CDR3: CASSGAPGPNYGYTF. CDR3 nucleotides: TGTGCCAGCAGCGGAGCACCAGGGCCGAACTATGGCTACACCTTC. The V call is TRBV9, the J call TRBJ1-2; D perhaps matches TRBD1 (5 bases). The CDR3 runs to 15 residues. Trimming pared 3 bases from V and 2 bases from J, leaving 14 bases between. Germline V CDR1 and CDR2: SGDLS, YYNGEE. Together with reference TRBV9 and TRBJ1-2, the CDR3 gives the full variable domain: DSGVTQTPKHLITATGQRVTLRCSPRSGDLSVYWYQQSLDQGLQFLIQYYNGEERAKGNILERFSAQQFPDLHSELNLSSLELGDSALYFCASSGAPGPNYGYTFGSGTRLTVV.

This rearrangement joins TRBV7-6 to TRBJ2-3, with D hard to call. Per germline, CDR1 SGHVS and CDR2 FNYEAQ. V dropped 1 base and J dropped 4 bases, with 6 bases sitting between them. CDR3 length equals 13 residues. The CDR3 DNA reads TGTGCCAGCAGCTTAGGTAGTTCAGATACGCAGTATTTT. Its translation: CASSLGSSDTQYF.

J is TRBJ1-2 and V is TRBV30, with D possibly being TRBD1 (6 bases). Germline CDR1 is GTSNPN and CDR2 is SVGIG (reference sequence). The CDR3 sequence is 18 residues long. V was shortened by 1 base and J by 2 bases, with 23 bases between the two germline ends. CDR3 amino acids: CAWSEGTRRRGGNYGYTF. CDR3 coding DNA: TGTGCCTGGAGTGAAGGGACACGCAGGCGGGGGGGAAACTATGGCTACACCTTC.

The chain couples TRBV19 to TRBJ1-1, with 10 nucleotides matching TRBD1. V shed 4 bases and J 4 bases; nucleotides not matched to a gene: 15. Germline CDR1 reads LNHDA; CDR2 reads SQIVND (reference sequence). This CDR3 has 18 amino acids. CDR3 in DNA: TGTGCCAGTAGTACCACCGGGACAGGGGCCGCCTACATCACTGAAGCTTTCTTT. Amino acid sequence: CASSTTGTGAAYITEAFF.

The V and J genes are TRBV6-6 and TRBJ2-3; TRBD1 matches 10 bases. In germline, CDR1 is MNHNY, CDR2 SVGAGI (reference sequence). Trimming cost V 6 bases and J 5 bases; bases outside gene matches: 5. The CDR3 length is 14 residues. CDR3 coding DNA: TGTGCCAGCAGGACCCGGACAGGGGGAGATACGCAGTATTTT. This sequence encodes CASRTRTGGDTQYF.

Written as DNA, the CDR3 is TGCGCCAGCAGCTCCGACCTGGGGGGCGGGGAGCTGTTTTTT. This sequence encodes CASSSDLGGGELFF. This sequence joins TRBV5-1 and TRBJ2-2, with D perhaps TRBD2 (6 bases). The V gene's germline CDR1 is SGHRS and CDR2 YFSETQ. Trimming left V 3 bases short and J 7 bases short, with 13 bases between. This CDR3 has 14 amino acids. Full variable domain (outside the CDR3, taken from reference TRBV5-1 and TRBJ2-2): KAGVTQTPRYLIKTRGQQVTLSCSPISGHRSVSWYQQTPGQGLQFLFEYFSETQRNKGNFPGRFSGRQFSNSRSEMNVSTLELGDSALYLCASSSDLGGGELFFGEGSRLTVL.